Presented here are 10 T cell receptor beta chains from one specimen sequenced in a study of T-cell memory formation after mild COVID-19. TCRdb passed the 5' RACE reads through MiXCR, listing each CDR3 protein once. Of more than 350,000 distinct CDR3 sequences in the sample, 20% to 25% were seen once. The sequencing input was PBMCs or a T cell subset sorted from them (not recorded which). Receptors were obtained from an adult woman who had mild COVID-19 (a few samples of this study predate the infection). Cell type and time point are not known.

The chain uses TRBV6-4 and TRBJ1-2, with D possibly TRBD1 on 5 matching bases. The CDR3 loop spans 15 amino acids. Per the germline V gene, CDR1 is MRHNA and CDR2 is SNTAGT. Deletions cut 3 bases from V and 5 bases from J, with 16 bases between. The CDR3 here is CASSEGDGPPYGYTF. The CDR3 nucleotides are TGTGCCAGCAGTGAAGGGGACGGTCCCCCTTATGGCTACACCTTC.

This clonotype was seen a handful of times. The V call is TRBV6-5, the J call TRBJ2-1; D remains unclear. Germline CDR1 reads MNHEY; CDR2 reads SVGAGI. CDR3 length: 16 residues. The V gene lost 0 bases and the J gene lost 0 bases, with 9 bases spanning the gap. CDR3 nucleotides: TGTGCCAGCAGTTACTCGCCACAGAGCTCCTACAATGAGCAGTTCTTC. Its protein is CASSYSPQSSYNEQFF.

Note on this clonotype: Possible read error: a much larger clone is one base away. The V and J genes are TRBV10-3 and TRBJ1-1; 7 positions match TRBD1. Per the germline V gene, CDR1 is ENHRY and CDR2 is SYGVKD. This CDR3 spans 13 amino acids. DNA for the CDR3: TGTGCCATCAACAGGGGCGGAAACACTGAAGATTTCTTT. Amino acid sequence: CAINRGGNTEDFF.

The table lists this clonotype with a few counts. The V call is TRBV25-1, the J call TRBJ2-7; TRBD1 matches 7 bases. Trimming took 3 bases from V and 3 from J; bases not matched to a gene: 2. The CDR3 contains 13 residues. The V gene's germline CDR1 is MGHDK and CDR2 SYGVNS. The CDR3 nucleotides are TGTGCCAGCAGTGACGCAGGGGGCTACGAGCAGTACTTC. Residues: CASSDAGGYEQYF.

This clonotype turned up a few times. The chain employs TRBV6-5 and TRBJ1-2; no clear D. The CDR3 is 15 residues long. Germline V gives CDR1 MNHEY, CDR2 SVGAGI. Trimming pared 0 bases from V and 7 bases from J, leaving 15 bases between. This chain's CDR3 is CASSYSAGRWGGYTF. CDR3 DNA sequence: TGTGCCAGCAGTTACTCCGCTGGACGGTGGGGTGGCTACACCTTC.

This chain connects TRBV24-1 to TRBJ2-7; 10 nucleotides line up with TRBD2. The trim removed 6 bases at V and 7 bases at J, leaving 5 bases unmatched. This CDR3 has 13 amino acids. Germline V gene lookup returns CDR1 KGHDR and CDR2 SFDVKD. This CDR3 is CATSQSTSGEQYF. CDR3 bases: TGTGCCACCAGTCAATCGACTAGCGGGGAGCAGTACTTC.

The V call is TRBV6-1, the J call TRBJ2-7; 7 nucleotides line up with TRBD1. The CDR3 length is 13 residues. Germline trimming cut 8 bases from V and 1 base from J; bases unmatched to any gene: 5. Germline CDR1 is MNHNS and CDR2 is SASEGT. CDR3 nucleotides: TGTGCCAGCGGCCGGGACAGTTCCTACGAGCAGTACTTC. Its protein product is CASGRDSSYEQYF.

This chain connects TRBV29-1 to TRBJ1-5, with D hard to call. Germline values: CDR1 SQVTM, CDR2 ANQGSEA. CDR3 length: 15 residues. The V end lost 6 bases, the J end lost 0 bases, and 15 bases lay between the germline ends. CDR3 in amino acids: CSVATSADSNQPQHF. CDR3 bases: TGCAGCGTCGCCACCTCGGCGGATAGCAATCAGCCCCAGCATTTT.

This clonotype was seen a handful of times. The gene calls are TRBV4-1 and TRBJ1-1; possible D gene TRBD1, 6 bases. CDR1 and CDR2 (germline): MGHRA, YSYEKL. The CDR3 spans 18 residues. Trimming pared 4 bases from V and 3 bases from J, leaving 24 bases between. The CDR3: CASSPLMLRTEWDTEAFF. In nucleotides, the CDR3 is TGCGCCAGCAGCCCCTTAATGCTCCGGACAGAGTGGGACACTGAAGCTTTCTTT.

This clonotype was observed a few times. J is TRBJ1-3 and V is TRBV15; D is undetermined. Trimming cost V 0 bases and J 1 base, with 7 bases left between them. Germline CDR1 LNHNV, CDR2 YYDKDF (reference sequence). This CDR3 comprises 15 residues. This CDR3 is CATSRDRVSGNTIYF. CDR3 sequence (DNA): TGTGCCACCAGCAGAGATCGGGTATCTGGAAACACCATATATTTT.